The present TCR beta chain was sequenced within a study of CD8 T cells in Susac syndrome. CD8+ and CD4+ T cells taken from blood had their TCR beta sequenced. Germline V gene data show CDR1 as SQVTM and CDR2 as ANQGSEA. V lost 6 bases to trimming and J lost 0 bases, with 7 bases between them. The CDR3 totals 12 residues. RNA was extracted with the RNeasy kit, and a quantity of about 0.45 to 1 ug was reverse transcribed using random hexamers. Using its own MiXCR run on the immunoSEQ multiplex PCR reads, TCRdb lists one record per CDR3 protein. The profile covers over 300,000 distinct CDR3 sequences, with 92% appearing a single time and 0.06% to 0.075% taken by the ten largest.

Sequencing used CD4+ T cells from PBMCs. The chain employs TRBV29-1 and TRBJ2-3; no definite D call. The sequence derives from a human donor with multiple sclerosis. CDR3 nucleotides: TGCAGCGTGGGTCCTAGCACAGATACGCAGTATTTT. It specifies CSVGPSTDTQYF.